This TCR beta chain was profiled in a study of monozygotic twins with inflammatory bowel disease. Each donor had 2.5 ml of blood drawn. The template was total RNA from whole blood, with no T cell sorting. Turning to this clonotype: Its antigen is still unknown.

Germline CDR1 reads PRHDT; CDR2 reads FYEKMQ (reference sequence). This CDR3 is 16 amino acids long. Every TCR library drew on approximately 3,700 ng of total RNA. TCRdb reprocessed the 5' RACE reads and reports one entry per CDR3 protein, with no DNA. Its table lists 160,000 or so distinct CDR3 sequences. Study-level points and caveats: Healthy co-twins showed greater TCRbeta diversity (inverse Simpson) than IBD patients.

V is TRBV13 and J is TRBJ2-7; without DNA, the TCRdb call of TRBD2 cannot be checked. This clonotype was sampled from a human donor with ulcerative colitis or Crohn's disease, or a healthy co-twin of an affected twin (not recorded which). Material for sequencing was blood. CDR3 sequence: CASSSPGLAGGYEQYF.